The 5 T cell receptor beta chains reported below all come from one sample, sequenced in a study of a mutant IDH1 vaccine in newly diagnosed glioma. TCRdb keeps only in-frame clones here, not all; method: immunoSEQ multiplex PCR. The table includes about 16,000 clones, about 80% detected once. Time point noted: baseline, week 1 (first vaccination visit). Indicated treatment: pre-vaccination baseline after standard-of-care therapy. Sequencing used PBMCs, obtained from a glioma patient treated with radiotherapy, temozolomide or both. The source is a man between 35 and 55 years old with glioma.

V and J are TRBV29-1 and TRBJ2-2, with a possible D match to TRBD2 (6 bases). CDR3 size: 13 residues. The V and J ends lost 4 bases and 7 bases respectively, with 13 bases between them. Germline CDR1 SQVTM, CDR2 ANQGSEA. CDR3 sequence (DNA): TGCAGCGTTGTCGTTGGGGGGAACGGGGAGCTGTTTTTT. Translating gives CSVVVGGNGELFF.

As concerns this clone: This sequence is one base from a far larger clone and is likely a read error. Different DNA sequences within this sample yield the same CDR3. The rearrangement uses TRBV29-1 and TRBJ2-7; 11 bases align to TRBD1. With V trimmed by 6 bases and J by 4 bases, 8 bases remained unmatched. The CDR3 consists of 14 residues. The germline V gene encodes CDR1 SQVTM and CDR2 ANQGSEA. CDR3 DNA: TGCAGCGTGGAGGTGGGGGACAGGGGGTACGAGCAGTACTTC. Amino acids: CSVEVGDRGYEQYF.

This clone was picked up a small number of times. The chain has TRBV14 and TRBJ2-7, with unresolved D. Germline CDR1 is SGHDN and CDR2 is FVKESK. The CDR3 length is 13 residues. The CDR3 protein is CASSQDPGLPSDV. The DNA of the CDR3 is TGTGCCAGCAGCCAAGACCCGGGCCTCCCGTCGGACGTC.

The sample holds one count of this clone. The chain is built from TRBV18 and TRBJ1-2; a weak D match, TRBD1 (6 bases). Trimming removed 0 bases from V and 4 bases from J, with 12 bases in between. The CDR3 covers 15 residues. Germline lookup yields CDR1 KGHSH and CDR2 LQKENI. In DNA, the CDR3 is TGTGCCAGCTCACCACCCCGGACAGAGCTCTATGGCTACACCTTC. Translation: CASSPPRTELYGYTF. Full variable domain (remainder filled in from reference TRBV18 and TRBJ1-2): NAGVMQNPRHLVRRRGQEARLRCSPMKGHSHVYWYRQLPEEGLKFMVYLQKENIIDESGMPKERFSAEFPKEGPSILRIQQVVRGDSAAYFCASSPPRTELYGYTFGSGTRLTVV.

The V and J genes are TRBV6-6 and TRBJ2-5; TRBD2 aligns across 13 bases. With V trimmed by 5 bases and J by 6 bases, 9 bases remained unmatched. Germline CDR1 and CDR2: MNHNY and SVGAGI (reference sequence). The CDR3 loop spans 16 amino acids. CDR3 coding DNA: TGTGCCAGCAGTCCCGAGGGACTAGCGGGAAGGCAGACCCAGTACTTC. Translation gives CASSPEGLAGRQTQYF.